This T cell receptor (beta chain) comes out of a study of cytotoxic CD8 clonotypes in ibrutinib-treated CLL. Study-wide findings and caveats: Clonality went up at ibrutinib response and then declined back toward baseline at progression.

CDR1 is SEHNR and CDR2 is FQNEAQ in the germline V gene (reference sequence). The CDR3 runs to 11 residues. Trimming took off 2 bases at V and 4 bases at J, with 3 bases between the two ends. For this clone: What it binds is unknown.

TCRdb's copy holds only in-frame clones and misses some; the assay was immunoSEQ multiplex PCR. The table shows some 130,000 clones, with 75% to 90% occurring only once. Here the sequenced sample was PBMCs, taken after 24 months of ibrutinib treatment. This receptor was identified in a human donor with chronic lymphocytic leukemia. The chain is built from TRBV7-9 and TRBJ2-7; no clear D. The CDR3 region is CASSLKYEQYF. The CDR3, as DNA: TGTGCCAGCAGCTTAAAATACGAGCAGTACTTC.